What follows are 2 T cell receptor beta chains derived from one specimen sequenced in a study of Ad26.COV2.S vaccination and SARS-CoV-2 variants. Sequenced by immunoSEQ multiplex PCR; TCRdb stores in-frame clones only, minus some. The sample contains about 480,000 clones, around nine tenths of which appear only once. This sample's treatment: roughly 20 received Ad26.COV2.S at low or high dose, single or two shots; a few received placebo; per-sample allocation not given. Sample collection was performed on day 63 after the first vaccine or placebo injection. Here the sequenced sample was peripheral blood, taken in a trial of Ad26.COV2.S vaccine versus placebo. The receptors stem from a person aged 18 to 65 who received the Ad26.COV2.S COVID-19 vaccine or a placebo.

The CDR3 nucleotides read TGTGCCAGTAGCCAGACGAGCTCCTACAATGAGCAGTTCTTC. Translation gives CASSQTSSYNEQFF. The chain has TRBV19 and TRBJ2-1; the D is unclear. There are 14 residues in the CDR3. The germline V and J ends were trimmed by 6 bases and 0 bases, with 9 bases remaining between them. Germline V gene sequence: CDR1 LNHDA, CDR2 SQIVND (reference sequence).

The chain joins TRBV19 to TRBJ2-3, with TRBD1 identical over 9 bases. With V trimmed by 6 bases and J by 5 bases, 6 bases remained unmatched. The CDR3 is made up of 14 amino acids. Germline CDR1 is LNHDA and CDR2 is SQIVND (reference sequence). The CDR3 DNA is TGTGCCAGTAGCCGACAGGGGGGGGGAGATACGCAGTATTTT. This encodes CASSRQGGGDTQYF.